The sequence of this T cell receptor beta chain was determined in a study of vaccination effects on CD4 cells after COVID-19. Turning to this clone: The antigen remains unidentified.

V lost 3 bases, J lost 16 bases, and 16 bases lay in between. The CDR3 totals 12 residues. Germline V gene data show CDR1 as SEHNR and CDR2 as FQNEAQ (reference sequence). Study-level results: Small numbers of convalescent patients limited the study. It also lacked early post-infection timepoints. By a late point after vaccination, infection- and vaccine-induced clones had shrunk markedly through clonal contraction.

Prior to sequencing, the ViraFEST assay stimulated PBMC with viral peptide pools, which expanded the antigen-specific CD4+ T cells. On roughly day 9 of culture, CD4+ T cells were separated out. Nucleocapsid antibodies stayed negative before and after vaccination, showing no earlier SARS-CoV-2 infection. It was with about 9.3 IU/ml IL-2 and around 10 ug/ml peptides that 1.5 million to 2.5 million PBMC per well were cultured. Fresh IL-2-containing medium replaced half the medium on days 3 and 7. The assay was immunoSEQ multiplex PCR, and TCRdb's table has in-frame clones only and misses some. The table has over 20,000 clones, about two thirds seen once.

Sequenced material: CD4+ T cells from PBMCs cultured with SARS-CoV-2 spike peptides, taken before COVID-19 vaccination. V gene TRBV7-9 combines with J gene TRBJ1-5; the D gene is possibly TRBD1 (6 bases). This clonotype originated in a human donor who received a COVID-19 vaccine. The CDR3 reads CASSLDNRDTHF. CDR3 nucleotide sequence: TGTGCCAGCAGCTTGGACAACCGGGACACACATTTT.